What follows describes a single TCR beta chain. This sample was included in a study of blood T cell repertoires in COVID-19. Generated by immunoSEQ multiplex PCR, the TCRdb table keeps only in-frame clones and is missing some. The table has 25,000 to 30,000 clones, around 92% seen once; the top ten hold approximately 0.88%. The germline V gene encodes CDR1 PRHDT and CDR2 FYEKMQ (reference sequence). CDR3 length equals 16 residues. Trimming shortened V by 0 bases and J by 1 base, and 12 bases separated the two germline ends. The J gene is TRBJ2-5, the V gene TRBV13, with D possibly TRBD2 on 5 matching bases. Sequenced: peripheral blood. This receptor was identified in a woman between 70 and 85 years old with COVID-19, enrolled during active disease. CDR3 protein: CASSLGQRWAQETQYF. The CDR3 DNA is TGTGCCAGCAGCTTAGGCCAGCGGTGGGCCCAAGAGACCCAGTACTTC.